The T cell receptor (beta chain) described here comes from a study of T-cell reconstitution after alpha-beta-depleted transplantation in children. Findings and limits, study-wide: Surviving recipient cells, namely T cells and thymic progenitors, were the source of high day-60 TCRbeta diversity in some patients. Where alpha-beta T cells came from about two months after transplant was reportedly several hundred expanded graft clones. T cells produced anew were the main source of T-cell counts and diversity one year after transplant.

This CDR3 is 13 amino acids long. V lost 2 bases to trimming and J lost 1 base, with 5 bases between them. Germline-derived CDR1 and CDR2 are MNHNY and SVGAGI (reference sequence). Unique molecular identifiers were incorporated when the TCRbeta library was constructed. TCRdb re-called the PCR reads through MiXCR, storing one row per CDR3 protein. Of approximately 1,000,000 distinct CDR3 sequences in the sample, about 30% are singletons; the top ten hold around 30%. As to this clonotype: Antigen unknown.

Sequencing was performed on PBMCs, mostly from graft donor cells, taken 360 days after TCRalphabeta/CD19-depleted stem cell transplant. The TCR sequence derives from a boy under two years old who had a stem cell transplant for SCID, so the T cells may come from the graft donor. V is TRBV6-6 and J is TRBJ1-2; D not certain. The CDR3 DNA follows: TGTGCCAGCAGTTACCTCTTTAACTATGGCTACACCTTC. Translation: CASSYLFNYGYTF.